This T cell receptor (beta chain) was recovered during a study of blood T cell repertoires in COVID-19. Background on the study: Italy, Spain and the United States were the sources of the convalescent and acute COVID-19 samples. PBMCs, B-cell-depleted T cells, or T cells provided the cDNA or gDNA that made up the material.

Data came from immunoSEQ multiplex PCR; TCRdb stores just in-frame clones and leaves some out. The table records some 120,000 clones, 85% of them present only once. After removal of 3 bases from V and 12 bases from J, the junction contained 8 bases not matched to a gene. There are 13 residues in the CDR3. Germline-derived CDR1 and CDR2 are LNHDA and SQIVND (reference sequence). The material sequenced was peripheral blood. The TCR sequence derives from a woman older than 75 with COVID-19, enrolled during active disease. V usage is TRBV19 and J usage is TRBJ2-1; TRBD2 matches at 7 bases. CDR3 DNA: TGTGCCAGTAGTATTGACTGGGGGGGAGGGCAGTTCTTC. Its translation: CASSIDWGGGQFF.